This TCR beta chain was recovered during a study of TIL therapy for anti-PD-1-resistant metastatic lung cancer. The time point here: pre-treatment sample, taken before nivolumab and TIL therapy. The immunoSEQ assay was v3. The method was immunoSEQ multiplex PCR; TCRdb's version includes in-frame clones alone and lacks a portion of them. Of about 60,000 clones listed, around 63% are singletons. Study results and caveats: The baseline peripheral repertoire was partially replaced by infused TIL clonotypes that later decayed.

A remark on this clone: What it recognizes is unknown.

The CDR3 has 14 residues. Trimming cost V 0 bases and J 7 bases, with 12 bases left between them. From germline, CDR1 is GTSNPN and CDR2 SVGIG (reference sequence). Sequenced here: blood, sampled at baseline. This receptor was obtained from a person aged 25-80 years with non-small cell lung cancer. V is TRBV30 and J is TRBJ2-2; tentative D call: TRBD1 (6 bases). The CDR3, as DNA: TGTGCCTGGAGTGTAAGGGGGTTGGGCGGGGAGCTGTTTTTT. Translated: CAWSVRGLGGELFF. Full variable domain (rest looked up from reference TRBV30 and TRBJ2-2): SQTIHQWPATLVQPVGSPLSLECTVEGTSNPNLYWYRQAAGRGLQLLFYSVGIGQISSEVPQNLSASRPQDRQFILSSKKLLLSDSGFYLCAWSVRGLGGELFFGEGSRLTVL.